The 8 T cell receptor beta chains below come from one sample, sequenced in a study of memory CD4+ T cells and cytomegalovirus serostatus. Profiled with immunoSEQ multiplex PCR; TCRdb holds only in-frame clones, not every one. In the table there are over 60,000 clones, more than 70% of which are singletons. Single viable CD3+CD4+CD8-CD45RO+ cells were sorted as the memory CD4+ T cells. The specimen sequenced was memory CD4+ T cells from blood. Source of these receptors: an adult in good health and CMV-seronegative.

J is TRBJ2-1 and V is TRBV5-4; 7 nucleotides line up with TRBD2. The CDR3 totals 16 residues. Trimming took 0 bases from V and 0 from J; bases not matched to a gene: 3. Per germline, CDR1 SGHNT and CDR2 YYREEE (reference sequence). The CDR3 nucleotides are TGTGCCAGCAGCTTGGGGGGGAGGGGCTCCTACAATGAGCAGTTCTTC. This sequence encodes CASSLGGRGSYNEQFF.

A single count supports this clone. The rearrangement uses TRBV30 and TRBJ1-2; tentatively, D is TRBD1 (5 bases). V lost 3 bases to trimming and J lost 5 bases, with 16 bases between them. This CDR3 is 14 amino acids long. Germline V gene lookup returns CDR1 GTSNPN and CDR2 SVGIG (reference sequence). The CDR3: CAWRYTAGFYGYTF. CDR3 in DNA: TGTGCCTGGAGGTACACGGCAGGGTTTTATGGCTACACCTTC.

V and J are TRBV19 and TRBJ1-2; 10 bases are a match to TRBD1. The CDR3 has 16 residues. Trimming cost V 2 bases and J 5 bases; bases outside gene matches: 8. Germline-derived CDR1 and CDR2 are LNHDA and SQIVND (reference sequence). CDR3 amino acids: CASSIYQDRGKYGYTF. CDR3 bases: TGTGCCAGTAGTATATACCAGGACAGGGGGAAATATGGCTACACCTTC.

The chain has TRBV7-2 and TRBJ2-7, with 9 nucleotides matching TRBD2. The CDR3 totals 15 residues. Looked up from germline, CDR1 is SGHTA and CDR2 is FQGNSA. The ends lost 5 bases at V and 7 bases at J; junction bases unmatched: 12. The CDR3, as DNA: TGTGCCAGCAGCCCGTCCGGGACTAGCCCCTTAGAGCAGTACTTC. As protein: CASSPSGTSPLEQYF.

This clone appeared a single time. J is TRBJ1-1 and V is TRBV18, with D hard to call. The CDR3 is 15 amino acids. Germline lookup yields CDR1 KGHSH and CDR2 LQKENI. V lost 2 bases, J lost 0 bases, and 10 bases lay in between. The CDR3 loop is CASSPARVMNTEAFF. In DNA, the CDR3 is TGTGCCAGCTCACCAGCCCGGGTCATGAACACTGAAGCTTTCTTT.

V usage is TRBV20-1 and J usage is TRBJ1-2; D not certain. This CDR3 spans 11 amino acids. Germline loops: CDR1 DFQATT, CDR2 SNEGSKA (reference sequence). V lost 4 bases to trimming and J lost 2 bases, with 5 bases between them. The CDR3 sequence: CSANQNYGYTF. CDR3 nucleotides: TGCAGTGCTAACCAGAACTATGGCTACACCTTC.

The chain couples TRBV7-2 to TRBJ2-5, with no clear D. The CDR3 runs to 15 residues. Trimming shortened V by 1 base and J by 4 bases, and 13 bases separated the two germline ends. Germline CDR1 reads SGHTA; CDR2 reads FQGNSA. CDR3: CASSLVRGWGETQYF. The CDR3 DNA is TGTGCCAGCAGCTTAGTTCGCGGCTGGGGAGAGACCCAGTACTTC.

The chain combines TRBV6-1 with TRBJ1-2, with unresolved D. CDR1 is MNHNS and CDR2 is SASEGT in the germline V gene. Trimming took 2 bases from V and 3 from J, leaving 10 bases between them. The CDR3 covers 14 residues. CDR3 protein: CASSEQRKDYGYTF. The CDR3, as DNA: TGTGCCAGCAGTGAACAGCGGAAAGACTATGGCTACACCTTC.